The 10 T cell receptor beta chains given below trace back to one sample, sequenced in a study of blood T cell repertoires in COVID-19 (dated by TCRdb to 2020 to 2022). Libraries were made using the immunoSEQ multiplex PCR assay. The table comes from immuneACCESS by way of TCRdb, which keeps in-frame sequences with V and J called. Part of the clones is missing from these tables; in studies checked, under half for an unresolved V gene and the rest for unknown reasons. This sample lists about 310,000 clones; around nine tenths were detected once. Of the sample, 1% falls within the top ten clones. Material for sequencing was peripheral blood. The receptors come from a man in his forties or fifties with active or convalescent COVID-19.

This chain joins TRBV7-9 and TRBJ2-1; 11 bases align to TRBD2. This CDR3 comprises 15 residues. Trimming cost V 5 bases and J 6 bases; bases outside gene matches: 6. Germline CDR1 is SEHNR and CDR2 is FQNEAQ (reference sequence). CDR3 in DNA: TGTGCCAGCAGCGATAGCGGGAGGGCCCGCAATGAGCAGTTCTTC. Its protein product is CASSDSGRARNEQFF.

The V gene is TRBV2, the J gene TRBJ2-5, with D perhaps matching TRBD2 (6 bases). Germline CDR1 is SNHLY and CDR2 is FYNNEI. V lost 8 bases, J lost 5 bases, and 9 bases lay in between. The CDR3 extends over 11 amino acids. CDR3 amino acids: CASGREETQYF. The CDR3 nucleotides are TGTGCCAGCGGTCGGGAGGAGACCCAGTACTTC.

The chain links TRBV19 to TRBJ2-3; tentative D call: TRBD2 (5 bases). V gave up 7 bases and J gave up 0 bases, with 14 bases separating them. CDR3 length equals 15 residues. CDR1 and CDR2 (germline): LNHDA, SQIVND (reference sequence). The CDR3 coding sequence is TGTGCCAGTAATGACGGAGGCCCTAGCACAGATACGCAGTATTTT. Its translation: CASNDGGPSTDTQYF.

The chain links TRBV7-2 to TRBJ1-1, with TRBD1 as a possible D gene (5 bases). V dropped 1 base and J dropped 5 bases, with 20 bases sitting between them. The CDR3 is 17 residues long. Per germline, CDR1 SGHTA and CDR2 FQGNSA. For the CDR3, the DNA is TGTGCCAGCAGCTTAGGGTGGCTTGGGGCCCGGTTGACTGAAGCTTTCTTT. As protein: CASSLGWLGARLTEAFF.

This chain uses TRBV5-8 with TRBJ1-5, with TRBD1 matching over 7 bases. Germline CDR1 is SGHTS and CDR2 is YDEGEE. V was clipped by 4 bases and J by 0 bases; unmatched bases: 7. This CDR3 comprises 16 residues. The CDR3 here is CASSMGTVGSNQPQHF. DNA of the CDR3: TGTGCCAGCAGCATGGGGACAGTGGGTAGCAATCAGCCCCAGCATTTT.

This clone was found a few times. This sample includes further DNA sequences coding for the same CDR3. V usage is TRBV7-9 and J usage is TRBJ2-1, with 13 bases aligning to TRBD2. Germline assignment: CDR1 SEHNR and CDR2 FQNEAQ (reference sequence). The V and J ends lost 5 bases and 6 bases, in that order; junction bases with no gene match: 7. The CDR3 runs 16 residues. Written as DNA, the CDR3 is TGTGCCAGCAGCCCGCGGACTAGCGGGGGTCTCAATGAGCAGTTCTTC. Protein product: CASSPRTSGGLNEQFF. The variable domain in full, completed from reference TRBV7-9 and TRBJ2-1, reads DTGVSQNPRHKITKRGQNVTFRCDPISEHNRLYWYRQTLGQGPEFLTYFQNEAQLEKSRLLSDRFSAERPKGSFSTLEIQRTEQGDSAMYLCASSPRTSGGLNEQFFGPGTRLTVL.

The V gene is TRBV5-1, the J gene TRBJ2-2, with 7 bases fitting TRBD1. The CDR3 has 14 amino acids. Germline CDR1 and CDR2: SGHRS and YFSETQ. The junction had 5 bases not matched to a gene; V was cut back by 7 bases and J by 2 bases. CDR3 in DNA: TGCGCCAGCCGTCGACAGGGCAACACCGGGGAGCTGTTTTTT. Its protein is CASRRQGNTGELFF.

Concerning this clone: The same CDR3 is also encoded by other DNA sequences in this sample. The CDR3 here is CASSDGLAGETQYF. DNA of the CDR3: TGTGCCAGCAGTGATGGGCTAGCGGGGGAGACCCAGTACTTC. The rearrangement joins TRBV2 to TRBJ2-5, with TRBD2 identical over 9 bases. Germline-derived CDR1 and CDR2 are SNHLY and FYNNEI. The CDR3 length is 14 residues. V was clipped by 3 bases and J by 5 bases; unmatched bases: 4.

The genes are TRBV10-3 and TRBJ2-7; TRBD2 aligns across 11 bases. The CDR3 sequence is 16 residues long. Germline loops: CDR1 ENHRY, CDR2 SYGVKD. The ends lost 5 bases at V and 9 bases at J; junction bases unmatched: 15. The CDR3 nucleotides read TGTGCCATCAGTAAAGTTAGCGGGAGGGCGATTCAGGCGCAGTACTTC. Its translation is CAISKVSGRAIQAQYF.

The chain uses TRBV15 and TRBJ2-1, with D maybe TRBD1 (5 bases). Germline V gene sequence: CDR1 LNHNV, CDR2 YYDKDF (reference sequence). The CDR3 length is 15 residues. The V and J ends lost 0 bases and 2 bases respectively, with 8 bases between them. The CDR3 DNA is TGTGCCACCAGCAGAGAGGGGCTGACCTACAATGAGCAGTTCTTC. This codes for CATSREGLTYNEQFF.